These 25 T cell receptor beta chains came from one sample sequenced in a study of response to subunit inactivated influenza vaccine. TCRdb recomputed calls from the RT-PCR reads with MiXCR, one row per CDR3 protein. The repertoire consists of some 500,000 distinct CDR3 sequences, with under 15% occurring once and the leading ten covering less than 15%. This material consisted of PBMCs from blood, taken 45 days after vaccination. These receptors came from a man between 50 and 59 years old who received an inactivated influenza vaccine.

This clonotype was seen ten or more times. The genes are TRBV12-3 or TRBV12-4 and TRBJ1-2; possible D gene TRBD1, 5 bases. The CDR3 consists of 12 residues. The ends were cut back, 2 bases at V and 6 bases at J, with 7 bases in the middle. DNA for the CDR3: TGTGCCAGCAGTTTACCAGGGCATGGCTACACCTTC. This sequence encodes CASSLPGHGYTF.

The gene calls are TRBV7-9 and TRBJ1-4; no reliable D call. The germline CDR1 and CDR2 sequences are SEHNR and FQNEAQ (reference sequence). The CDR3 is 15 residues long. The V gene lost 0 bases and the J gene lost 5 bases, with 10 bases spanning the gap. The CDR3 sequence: CASSLAGNGNEKLFF. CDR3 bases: TGTGCCAGCAGCTTAGCCGGGAATGGGAATGAAAAACTGTTTTTT. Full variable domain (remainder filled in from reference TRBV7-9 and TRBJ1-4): DTGVSQNPRHKITKRGQNVTFRCDPISEHNRLYWYRQTLGQGPEFLTYFQNEAQLEKSRLLSDRFSAERPKGSFSTLEIQRTEQGDSAMYLCASSLAGNGNEKLFFGSGTQLSVL.

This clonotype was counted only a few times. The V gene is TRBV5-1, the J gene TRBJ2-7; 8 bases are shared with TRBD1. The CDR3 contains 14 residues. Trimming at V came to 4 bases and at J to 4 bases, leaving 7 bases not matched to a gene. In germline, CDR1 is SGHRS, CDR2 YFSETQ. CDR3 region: CASSIRQGIYEQYF. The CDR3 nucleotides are TGCGCCAGCAGCATACGACAGGGGATTTACGAGCAGTACTTC.

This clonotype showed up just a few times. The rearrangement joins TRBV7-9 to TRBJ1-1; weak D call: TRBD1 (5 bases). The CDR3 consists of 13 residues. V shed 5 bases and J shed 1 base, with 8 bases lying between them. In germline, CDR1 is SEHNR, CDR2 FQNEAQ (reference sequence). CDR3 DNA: TGTGCCAGCAGCATACAGGCGAACACTGAAGCTTTCTTT. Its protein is CASSIQANTEAFF.

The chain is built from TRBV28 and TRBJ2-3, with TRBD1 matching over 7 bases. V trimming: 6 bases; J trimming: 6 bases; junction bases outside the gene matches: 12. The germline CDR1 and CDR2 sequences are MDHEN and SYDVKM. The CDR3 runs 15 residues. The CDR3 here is CASRPTGEGMDTQYF. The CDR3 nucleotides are TGTGCCAGCAGACCAACAGGGGAAGGGATGGATACGCAGTATTTT. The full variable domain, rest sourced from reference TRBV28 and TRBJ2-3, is DVKVTQSSRYLVKRTGEKVFLECVQDMDHENMFWYRQDPGLGLRLIYFSYDVKMKEKGDIPEGYSVSREKKERFSLILESASTNQTSMYLCASRPTGEGMDTQYFGPGTRLTVL.

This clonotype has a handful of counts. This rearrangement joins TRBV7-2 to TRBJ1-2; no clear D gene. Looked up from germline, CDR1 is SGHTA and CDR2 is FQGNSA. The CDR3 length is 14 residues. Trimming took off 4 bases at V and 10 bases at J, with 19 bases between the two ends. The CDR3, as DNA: TGTGCCAGCAGCTACCAGCTGAAGCGGGCCGACTACACCTTC. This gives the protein CASSYQLKRADYTF.

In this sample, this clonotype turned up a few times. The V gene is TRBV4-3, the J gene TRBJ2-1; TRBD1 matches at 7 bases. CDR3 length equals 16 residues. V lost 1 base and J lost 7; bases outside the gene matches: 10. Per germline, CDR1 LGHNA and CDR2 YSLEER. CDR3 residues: CASSQGTGVRSNEQFF. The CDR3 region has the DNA TGCGCCAGCAGCCAAGGCACAGGGGTTAGATCAAATGAGCAGTTCTTC.

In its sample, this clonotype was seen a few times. Here the CDR3 reads CAAHRAGDYGYTF. The CDR3, as DNA: TGTGCCGCCCATAGGGCGGGAGACTATGGCTACACCTTC. This chain uses TRBV10-3 with TRBJ1-2; no clear D gene. V lost 11 bases and J 3 bases, leaving 16 bases between the germline ends. Germline V gene lookup returns CDR1 ENHRY and CDR2 SYGVKD. There are 13 residues in the CDR3.

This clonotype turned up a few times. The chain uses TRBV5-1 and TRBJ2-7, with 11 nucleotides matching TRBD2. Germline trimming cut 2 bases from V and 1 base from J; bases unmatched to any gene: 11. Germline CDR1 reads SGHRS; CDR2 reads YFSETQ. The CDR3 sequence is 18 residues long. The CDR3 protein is CASSLLAGVPMESYEQYF. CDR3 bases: TGCGCCAGCAGCTTACTAGCGGGAGTTCCTATGGAATCCTACGAGCAGTACTTC. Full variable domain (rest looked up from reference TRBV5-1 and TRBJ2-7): KAGVTQTPRYLIKTRGQQVTLSCSPISGHRSVSWYQQTPGQGLQFLFEYFSETQRNKGNFPGRFSGRQFSNSRSEMNVSTLELGDSALYLCASSLLAGVPMESYEQYFGPGTRLTVT.

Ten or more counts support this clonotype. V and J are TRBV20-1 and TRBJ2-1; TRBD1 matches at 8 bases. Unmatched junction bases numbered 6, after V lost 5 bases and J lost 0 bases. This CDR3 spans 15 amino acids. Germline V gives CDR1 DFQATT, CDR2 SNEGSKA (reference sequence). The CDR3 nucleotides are TGCAGTGCTCCGGGACAGGTATTCTCCTACAATGAGCAGTTCTTC. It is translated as CSAPGQVFSYNEQFF.

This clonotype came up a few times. CDR3 DNA sequence: TGCAGCGTTTTATCTAGCGATCGCCACGAGCAGTACTTC. It encodes CSVLSSDRHEQYF. The chain combines TRBV29-1 with TRBJ2-7; a possible D gene is TRBD2 (6 bases). CDR1 is SQVTM, CDR2 ANQGSEA, per germline. The V end lost 5 bases, the J end lost 5 bases, and 16 bases lay between the germline ends. This CDR3 has 13 amino acids.

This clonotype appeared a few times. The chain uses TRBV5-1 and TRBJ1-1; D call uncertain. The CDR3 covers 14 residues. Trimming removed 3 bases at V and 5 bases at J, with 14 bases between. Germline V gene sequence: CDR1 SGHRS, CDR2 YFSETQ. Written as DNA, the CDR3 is TGCGCCAGCAGCTCCCAAATAGGAGGGACTGAAGCTTTCTTT. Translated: CASSSQIGGTEAFF.

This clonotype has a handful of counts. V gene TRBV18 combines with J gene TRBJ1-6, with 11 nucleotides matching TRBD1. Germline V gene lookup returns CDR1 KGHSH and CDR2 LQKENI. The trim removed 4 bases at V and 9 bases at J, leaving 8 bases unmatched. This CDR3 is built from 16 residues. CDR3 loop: CASSLGTGGSGSPLHF. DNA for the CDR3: TGTGCCAGCTCACTGGGGACAGGGGGTTCTGGTTCACCCCTCCACTTT.

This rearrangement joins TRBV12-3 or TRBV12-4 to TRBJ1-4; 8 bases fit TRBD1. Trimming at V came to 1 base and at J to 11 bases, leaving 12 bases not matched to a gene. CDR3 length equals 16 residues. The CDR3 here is CASSLDSRQGSRKLFF. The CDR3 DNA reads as TGTGCCAGCAGTTTAGACTCTCGACAGGGGAGCCGGAAACTGTTTTTT.

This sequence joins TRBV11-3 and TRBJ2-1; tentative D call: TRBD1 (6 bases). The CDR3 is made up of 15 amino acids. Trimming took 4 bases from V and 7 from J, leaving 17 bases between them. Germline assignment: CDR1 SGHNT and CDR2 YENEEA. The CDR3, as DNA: TGTGCCAGCAGCTCGAGGGACACCACTGGGAATGAGCAGTTCTTC. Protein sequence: CASSSRDTTGNEQFF. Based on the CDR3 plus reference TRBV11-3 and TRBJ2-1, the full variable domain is EAGVVQSPRYKIIEKKQPVAFWCNPISGHNTLYWYLQNLGQGPELLIRYENEEAVDDSQLPKDRFSAERLKGVDSTLKIQPAELGDSAVYLCASSSRDTTGNEQFFGPGTRLTVL.

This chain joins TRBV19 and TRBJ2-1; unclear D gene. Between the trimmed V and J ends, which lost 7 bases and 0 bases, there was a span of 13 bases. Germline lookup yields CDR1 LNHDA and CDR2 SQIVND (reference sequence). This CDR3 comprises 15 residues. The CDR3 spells CASTDTPSSYNEQFF. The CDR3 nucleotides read TGTGCCAGTACCGACACACCGAGCTCCTACAATGAGCAGTTCTTC.

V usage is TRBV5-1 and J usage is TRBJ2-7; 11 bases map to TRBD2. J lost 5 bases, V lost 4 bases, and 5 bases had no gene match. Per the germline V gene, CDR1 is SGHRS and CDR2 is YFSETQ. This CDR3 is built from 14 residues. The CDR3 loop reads CASSGTSGSNEQYF. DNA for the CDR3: TGCGCCAGCAGCGGCACTAGCGGGAGTAACGAGCAGTACTTC.

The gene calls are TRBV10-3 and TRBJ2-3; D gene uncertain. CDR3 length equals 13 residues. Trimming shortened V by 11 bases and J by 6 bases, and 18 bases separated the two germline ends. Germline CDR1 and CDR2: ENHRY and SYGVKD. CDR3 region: CAVSDGREDTQYF. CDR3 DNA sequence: TGTGCCGTATCAGACGGTCGTGAGGATACGCAGTATTTT.

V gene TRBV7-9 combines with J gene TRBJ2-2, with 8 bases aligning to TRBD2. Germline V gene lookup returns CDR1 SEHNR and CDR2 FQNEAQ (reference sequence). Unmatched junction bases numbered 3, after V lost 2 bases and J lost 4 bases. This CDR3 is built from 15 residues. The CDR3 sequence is CASSLRREVTGELFF. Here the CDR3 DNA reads TGTGCCAGCAGCTTACGGCGGGAGGTCACCGGGGAGCTGTTTTTT.

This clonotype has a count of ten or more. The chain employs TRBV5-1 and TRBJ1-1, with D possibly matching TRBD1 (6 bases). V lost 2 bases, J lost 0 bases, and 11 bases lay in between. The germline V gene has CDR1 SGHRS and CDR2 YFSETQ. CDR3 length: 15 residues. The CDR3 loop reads CASSFSTGVNTEAFF. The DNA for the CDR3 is TGCGCCAGCAGCTTTTCGACAGGCGTGAACACTGAAGCTTTCTTT. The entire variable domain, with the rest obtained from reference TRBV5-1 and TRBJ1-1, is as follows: KAGVTQTPRYLIKTRGQQVTLSCSPISGHRSVSWYQQTPGQGLQFLFEYFSETQRNKGNFPGRFSGRQFSNSRSEMNVSTLELGDSALYLCASSFSTGVNTEAFFGQGTRLTVV.

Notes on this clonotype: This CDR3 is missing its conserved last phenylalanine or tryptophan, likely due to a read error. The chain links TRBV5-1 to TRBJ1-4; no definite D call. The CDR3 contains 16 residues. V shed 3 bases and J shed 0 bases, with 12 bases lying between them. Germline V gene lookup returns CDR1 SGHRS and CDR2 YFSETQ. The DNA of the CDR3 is TGCGCCAGCAGCTGGTCCAAAGCAGCAACTAATGAAAAACTGTTTTCT. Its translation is CASSWSKAATNEKLFS.

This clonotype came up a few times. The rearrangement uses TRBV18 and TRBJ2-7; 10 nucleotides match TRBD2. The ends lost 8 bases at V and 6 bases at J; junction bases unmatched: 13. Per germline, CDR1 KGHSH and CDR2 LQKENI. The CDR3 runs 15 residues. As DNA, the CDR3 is TGTGCCAGCACCCCGGGGGCTAGCGGGAGTTTCGAGCAGTACTTC. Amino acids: CASTPGASGSFEQYF.

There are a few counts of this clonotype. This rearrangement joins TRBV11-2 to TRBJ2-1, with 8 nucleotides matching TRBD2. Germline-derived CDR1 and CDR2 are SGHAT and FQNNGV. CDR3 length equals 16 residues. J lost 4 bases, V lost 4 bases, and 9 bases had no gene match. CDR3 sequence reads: CASSSYYQREYNEQFF. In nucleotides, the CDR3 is TGTGCCAGCAGCTCGTATTACCAGCGGGAGTACAATGAGCAGTTCTTC.

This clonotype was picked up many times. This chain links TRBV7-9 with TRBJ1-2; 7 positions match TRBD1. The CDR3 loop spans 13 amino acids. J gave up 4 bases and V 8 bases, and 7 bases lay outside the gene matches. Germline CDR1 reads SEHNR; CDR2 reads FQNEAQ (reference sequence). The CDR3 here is CASSPGTAYGYTF. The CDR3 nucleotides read TGTGCCAGCTCTCCCGGGACAGCCTATGGCTACACCTTC.

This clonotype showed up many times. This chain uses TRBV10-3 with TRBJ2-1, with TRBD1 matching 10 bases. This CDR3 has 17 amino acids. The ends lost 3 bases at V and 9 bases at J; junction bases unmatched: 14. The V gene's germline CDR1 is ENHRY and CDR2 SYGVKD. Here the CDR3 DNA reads TGTGCCATCAGTGACCTTGTTGTGGGACAGGGGCATGGTGAGCAGTTCTTC. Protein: CAISDLVVGQGHGEQFF.